Presented here are 19 T cell receptor beta chains from one specimen sequenced in a study of beta chain features in type 1 diabetes. Of the isolated RNA, all was reverse transcribed, and so the sequenced material was expressed TCRB transcripts. Sequencing used immunoSEQ multiplex PCR; TCRdb keeps in-frame clones, though not all of them. The table includes fewer than 200,000 clones, about 12% detected once. The sample comprised central memory CD4+ T cells from blood. These receptors came from a woman aged 18-29 years in good health.

This clone was counted many times. The chain carries TRBV13 and TRBJ2-7, with a weak D call TRBD1 (6 bases). Trimming stripped 9 bases from V and 0 bases from J, with 21 bases between. The CDR3 has 16 residues. Germline lookup yields CDR1 PRHDT and CDR2 FYEKMQ (reference sequence). DNA for the CDR3: TGTGCCAGTCGGGACACCCAAAACCCCTACTCCTACGAGCAGTACTTC. Translating it yields CASRDTQNPYSYEQYF. The complete variable domain, with remaining parts taken from reference TRBV13 and TRBJ2-7, reads AAGVIQSPRHLIKEKRETATLKCYPIPRHDTVYWYQQGPGQDPQFLISFYEKMQSDKGSIPDRFSAQQFSDYHSELNMSSLELGDSALYFCASRDTQNPYSYEQYFGPGTRLTVT.

The rearrangement links TRBV7-9 to TRBJ1-1; 9 nucleotides agree with TRBD1. The CDR3 spans 13 residues. CDR1 and CDR2 (germline): SEHNR, FQNEAQ (reference sequence). With 5 bases clipped from V and 7 bases from J, the junction kept 5 bases outside the gene matches. This CDR3 is CASSRGQGDEAFF. The CDR3 nucleotides read TGTGCCAGCAGCCGGGGACAGGGCGATGAAGCTTTCTTT. Full variable domain (outside the CDR3, taken from reference TRBV7-9 and TRBJ1-1): DTGVSQNPRHKITKRGQNVTFRCDPISEHNRLYWYRQTLGQGPEFLTYFQNEAQLEKSRLLSDRFSAERPKGSFSTLEIQRTEQGDSAMYLCASSRGQGDEAFFGQGTRLTVV.

This clone was detected only a few times. J is TRBJ1-5 and V is TRBV29-1, with D possibly being TRBD1 (5 bases). CDR1 SQVTM and CDR2 ANQGSEA come from the germline V gene. This CDR3 has 14 amino acids. Trimming removed 4 bases from V and 5 bases from J, with 15 bases in between. The CDR3 loop reads CSVVFSGLYQPQHF. CDR3 DNA sequence: TGCAGCGTTGTTTTTTCAGGGCTCTATCAGCCCCAGCATTTT.

As for this clone: A read error may produce the germline difference seen at one junction end. The chain combines TRBV28 with TRBJ1-5; D gene ambiguous. Germline V lookup: CDR1 MDHEN, CDR2 SYDVKM. The CDR3 runs 11 residues. CDR3 coding DNA: TGTGCCAGCAGTAGCGATCAGCCCCAGCATTTT. This gives the protein CASSSDQPQHF.

The genes are TRBV9 and TRBJ2-3, with TRBD2 as a possible D gene (6 bases). Trimming pared 0 bases from V and 9 bases from J, leaving 8 bases between. The CDR3 is 12 amino acids. Germline CDR1 SGDLS, CDR2 YYNGEE. The CDR3 is CASSVAGGTQYF. The DNA of the CDR3 is TGTGCCAGCAGCGTAGCCGGGGGAACGCAGTATTTT.

The chain uses TRBV30 and TRBJ2-7, with D unclear. This CDR3 contains 12 residues. Germline V gene lookup returns CDR1 GTSNPN and CDR2 SVGIG (reference sequence). The V end lost 2 bases, the J end lost 5 bases, and 10 bases lay between the germline ends. CDR3 DNA sequence: TGTGCCTGGAGTCGTGACACAGACGAGCAGTACTTC. As protein: CAWSRDTDEQYF.

V and J are TRBV5-1 and TRBJ2-1, with a weak D call TRBD2 (6 bases). Germline loops: CDR1 SGHRS, CDR2 YFSETQ. Trimming removed 4 bases from V and 10 bases from J, with 21 bases in between. The CDR3 has 15 residues. This CDR3 is CASSLGTLFVAEQFF. Here the CDR3 DNA reads TGCGCCAGCAGCCTCGGGACTCTCTTTGTAGCCGAGCAGTTCTTC.

This clone was counted between two and nine times. The gene calls are TRBV28 and TRBJ1-1; a possible D gene is TRBD1 (6 bases). The CDR3 has 14 amino acids. Germline loops: CDR1 MDHEN, CDR2 SYDVKM. Trimming took 3 bases from V and 7 from J, leaving 15 bases between them. CDR3 DNA: TGTGCCAGCAGTTTGACAGGACCAACAGGTGAAGCTTTCTTT. As protein: CASSLTGPTGEAFF.

This clone was observed a few times. CDR3: CASSLAGTISYRYF. The CDR3 DNA reads TGTGCCAGCAGCTTGGCGGGGACTATATCCTATCGGTACTTC. V and J are TRBV11-2 and TRBJ2-7, with 7 bases matching TRBD2. This CDR3 has 14 residues. The germline V gene encodes CDR1 SGHAT and CDR2 FQNNGV. Trimming took 3 bases from V and 12 from J; bases not matched to a gene: 14.

The V and J genes are TRBV2 and TRBJ2-3; D is possibly TRBD1 (6 bases). Trimming removed 1 base from V and 8 bases from J, with 13 bases in between. The CDR3 length is 14 residues. From germline, CDR1 is SNHLY and CDR2 FYNNEI. As DNA, the CDR3 is TGTGCCAGCAGTGAAGTAGGGGGTAAGGGTACGCAGTATTTT. It specifies CASSEVGGKGTQYF.

The chain combines TRBV19 with TRBJ2-1; D uncertain. This CDR3 has 12 residues. V was shortened by 3 bases and J by 9 bases, with 9 bases between the two germline ends. CDR1 and CDR2 from the germline V gene are LNHDA and SQIVND (reference sequence). CDR3 region: CASSISRFEQFF. In nucleotides, the CDR3 is TGTGCCAGTAGTATTTCCCGTTTTGAGCAGTTCTTC.

This clone was recorded a few times. The same CDR3 also results from other DNA sequences found in this sample. J is TRBJ2-3 and V is TRBV29-1; possible D gene TRBD2, 5 bases. Germline assignment: CDR1 SQVTM and CDR2 ANQGSEA. V was pared by 3 bases and J by 2 bases, with 9 bases between. This CDR3 has 13 amino acids. The CDR3, as DNA: TGCAGCGTTGACCGCGGGCTCACAGATACGCAGTATTTT. It yields the protein CSVDRGLTDTQYF.

This clone was observed a few times. The chain is built from TRBV28 and TRBJ2-3; tentative D call: TRBD1 (6 bases). Germline CDR1 MDHEN, CDR2 SYDVKM. This CDR3 region has 14 residues. Trimming stripped 5 bases from V and 4 bases from J, with 13 bases between. The CDR3 DNA reads as TGTGCCAGCAGTATCCCACAGGGCGCAGATACGCAGTATTTT. It encodes CASSIPQGADTQYF.

The chain has TRBV7-2 and TRBJ2-5; no firm D call. Trimming cost V 2 bases and J 4 bases, with 11 bases left between them. In germline, CDR1 is SGHTA, CDR2 FQGNSA. The CDR3 length is 14 residues. The CDR3 DNA reads TGTGCCAGCAGCTTATACGTCCCGGTAGAGACCCAGTACTTC. This translates into CASSLYVPVETQYF. The variable domain in full, completed from reference TRBV7-2 and TRBJ2-5, reads GAGVSQSPSNKVTEKGKDVELRCDPISGHTALYWYRQSLGQGLEFLIYFQGNSAPDKSGLPSDRFSAERTGGSVSTLTIQRTQQEDSAVYLCASSLYVPVETQYFGPGTRLLVL.

The V and J genes are TRBV16 and TRBJ2-7; D may be TRBD1 (5 bases). The CDR3 covers 13 residues. Looked up from germline, CDR1 is KGHSY and CDR2 is FQNENV. The ends were cut back, 0 bases at V and 6 bases at J, with 9 bases in the middle. The CDR3, as DNA: TGTGCCAGCAGCCAATCGCAGGGCGGCGAGCAGTACTTC. It codes for CASSQSQGGEQYF.

This clone occurred a few times. The CDR3 coding sequence is TGTGCCAGCAGCTTAGCAGCGGGAGTGGTTGGAGATACGCAGTATTTT. Translating gives CASSLAAGVVGDTQYF. The chain employs TRBV7-2 and TRBJ2-3; 8 nucleotides match TRBD2. J was trimmed by 5 bases and V by 0 bases; bases with no gene match: 7. Per the germline V gene, CDR1 is SGHTA and CDR2 is FQGNSA. The length of the CDR3 is 16 residues.

The chain employs TRBV11-1 and TRBJ2-7; possibly TRBD2 for D (6 bases). The CDR3 length is 14 residues. Germline V CDR1 and CDR2: SGHAT, FQDESV (reference sequence). V gave up 8 bases and J gave up 2 bases, with 16 bases separating them. CDR3 residues: CASAFGREAYEQYF. The CDR3 DNA reads TGTGCCAGCGCCTTTGGCAGGGAGGCCTACGAGCAGTACTTC.

This clone was seen more than once but under ten times. The chain is built from TRBV5-1 and TRBJ2-2; 7 bases match TRBD1. CDR1 is SGHRS, CDR2 YFSETQ, per germline. The CDR3 is 15 residues long. Losses at the gene ends were 3 bases for V and 4 bases for J; bases not matched to a gene: 6. CDR3 coding DNA: TGCGCCAGCAGCTCGTTACAGGGGACCACCGGGGAGCTGTTTTTT. Its translation: CASSSLQGTTGELFF.

This clone was recorded a few times. The same CDR3 arises from other DNA sequences in this sample as well. This chain joins TRBV28 and TRBJ1-1; the D gene is possibly TRBD1 (6 bases). Germline CDR1 and CDR2: MDHEN and SYDVKM. This CDR3 has 13 amino acids. V lost 7 bases and J lost 1, with 10 bases in between. The CDR3 protein is CASTIQGNTEAFF. In nucleotides, the CDR3 is TGTGCCAGCACCATACAGGGGAACACTGAAGCTTTCTTT.